This T cell receptor (beta chain) was documented in a study of identical twins. Via MiXCR, TCRdb re-called the 5' RACE reads, giving one row per CDR3 protein. The table records hundreds of thousands of distinct CDR3 sequences, more than 9% of them present only once. Regarding the study as a whole: Memory repertoires showed no such pattern, whereas abundant cord blood beta clonotypes carried fewer insertions. Recombination models fit unrelated individuals' TCR alpha sharing but underestimated twins'.

V shed 4 bases and J shed 5 bases, with 16 bases lying between them. Germline V lookup: CDR1 SGHNT, CDR2 YYREEE (reference sequence). The CDR3 loop spans 15 amino acids. This clonotype has more than one count but fewer than ten. Its antigen is unidentified. This sample also belongs to another study, concerning yellow fever vaccine responses in identical twins. That publication notes: Each twin's T cell response to the vaccine was reported to look partly convergent and partly personalized.

The origin of this receptor is a woman under 30 in good health. The chain employs TRBV5-4 and TRBJ2-1; no definite D call. The sample was PBMCs. The CDR3 protein is CASSPLGYPDNEQFF. CDR3 coding DNA: TGTGCCAGCAGCCCACTTGGCTACCCCGACAATGAGCAGTTCTTC.